This T cell receptor (beta chain) appears in the sequencing data of a study of beta chain features in type 1 diabetes (dated by TCRdb to the late 2010s). For the study in its entirety: Mean age, gender distribution, total cell number and subset yield were not different between patients and healthy donors. Naive and central memory subsets were obtained from all 28 donors, but regulatory and stem cell-like memory subsets were isolated from only 8 patients and roughly eight healthy donors. A total of approximately 100,000,000 sorted cells were examined across all samples, and the number of cells per subset was strongly correlated with RNA yield. In the study, recently diagnosed type 1 diabetes patients and matched healthy donors were compared on the TCRB repertoires of their sorted circulating CD4+ T cell subsets.

Each donor gave one peripheral blood draw, averaging roughly 100 mL, which was collected into heparinised tubes. A BD FACSAria II and a panel including CD45RO, CCR7, CD25, CD127, CD95 and CD27 were used to sort naive, central memory, regulatory and stem cell-like memory CD4+ T cells. All sorted populations exceeded 95% purity. PBMCs were separated immediately by Lymphoprep density gradient centrifugation and were stained directly, without being cultured. Samples were stained and sorted in pairs, with one healthy donor and one patient per experiment, so that batch effects were minimized. The entire amount of isolated RNA was reverse transcribed using the High Capacity cDNA Reverse Transcription Kit, so the sequenced TCRB transcripts were expressed ones. Deep immunoSEQ sequencing was applied to naive, central memory and regulatory T cell samples, giving an average of roughly 3.5 million total reads per sample. After sorted cells were lysed in RLT buffer, RNA was extracted with DNase-treated RNeasy Micro or Mini kits, with the choice depending on cell number. Each cell subset was processed on its own to prevent cross-contamination, while patient and healthy donor samples were processed together. Using the immunoSEQ multiplex PCR, TCRB sequences were amplified from cDNA into 87-bp fragments spanning the CDR3 region. Sequencing of the amplicons was performed on the Illumina HiSeq platform. Regarding the original processing steps: Synthetic template baselines were used to correct PCR bias computationally, reads within Hamming distance 2 were collapsed, and singletons that could not be merged were discarded. By aligning reads against IMGT, V, D and J genes, CDR3 length, and insertions or deletions at six rearrangement sites were assigned. Within each subset, clonotype counts were normalized to the number of sorted cells before true diversity and Gini coefficients were calculated with the tcR R package. The overlap coefficient, calculated on TCRB nucleotide sequences, was used to quantify repertoire sharing. As a proxy for the pre-selection repertoire, out-of-frame TCRB sequences from naive cells were analyzed. TCRdb retrieved this table from immuneACCESS and kept in-frame rearrangements only. Not all clones are present; in checked studies, unresolved V genes account for under half, and no reason is known for the remainder. The V and J calls and clone size are taken from that table; D and trimming were inferred from the DNA. This sample comprises about 640,000 clones, around 11% of them detected only once. In total, the top ten clones hold roughly 0.12% of the sample.

Overall study results and their limits: Shorter templates might be favored by PCR, yet because patient and control samples were amplified and corrected together, any such skew would affect both groups equally. The naive, central memory and regulatory TCRB repertoires appeared to resemble one another more closely among patients than among healthy donors. Because cDNA was sequenced instead of genomic DNA, activated cells with high expression could be over-represented, although the groups did not differ in activation or CD3 levels. A moderate but significant shortening of TCRB CDR3 length was observed in type 1 diabetes patients in all four CD4+ subsets. Fewer insertions and more nucleotide deletions at VDJ recombination sites were observed in patients with type 1 diabetes, implying thymic rearrangement abnormalities. Only small numbers of individuals were included in the HLA sub-analyses, which left unresolved whether HLA type had any influence on TCRB rearrangement.

About this clone itself: Its antigen remains undetermined. No base quality information exists; no much larger clone differs at one position.

Trimming takes 6 bases off V and 8 bases off J; junction bases not matched to a gene: 14. The CDR3 runs 15 amino acids, cysteine and phenylalanine included. The CDR3 DNA has 45 bases and is translated from base 1. From a lookup of the germline V gene, CDR1 and CDR2 are SQVTM and ANQGSEA. The TCR comes from a young man with type 1 diabetes. Material: naive CD4+ T cells from blood. The cell subset or site label, as the study defines it: true naive CD4+ T cells. The sequence joins TRBV29-1 to TRBJ2-1; TRBD2 aligns with 9 central bases. This receptor carries the CDR3 CSVRPQAGGSYEQFF. Read as DNA, the sequence is TGCAGCGTCAGGCCACAAGCGGGGGGTTCGTATGAGCAGTTCTTC.